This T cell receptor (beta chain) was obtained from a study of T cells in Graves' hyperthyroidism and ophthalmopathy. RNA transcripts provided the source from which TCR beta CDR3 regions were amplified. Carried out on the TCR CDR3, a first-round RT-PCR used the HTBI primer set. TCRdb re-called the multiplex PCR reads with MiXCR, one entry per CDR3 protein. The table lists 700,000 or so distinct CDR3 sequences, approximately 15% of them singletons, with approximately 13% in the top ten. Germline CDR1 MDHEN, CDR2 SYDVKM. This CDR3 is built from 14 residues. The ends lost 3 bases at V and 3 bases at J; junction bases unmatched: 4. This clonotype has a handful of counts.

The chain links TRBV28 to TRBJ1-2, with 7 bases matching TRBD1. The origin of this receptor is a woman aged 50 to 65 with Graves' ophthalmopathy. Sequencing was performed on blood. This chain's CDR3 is CASSFTGAYYGYTF. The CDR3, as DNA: TGTGCCAGCAGTTTTACAGGGGCCTACTATGGCTACACCTTC.